Listed here are 10 T cell receptor beta chains from one sample, sequenced in a study of T cell changes during pregnancy in multiple sclerosis. Clones were read by immunoSEQ multiplex PCR, and TCRdb kept only the in-frame ones, dropping some. The table has tens of thousands of clones, roughly 93% seen once. The material sequenced was peripheral blood, taken in the second trimester of pregnancy. These receptors were collected from a female donor with multiple sclerosis, enrolled in a pregnancy study.

This clone was observed a handful of times. The chain recombines TRBV29-1 with TRBJ2-1; 10 nucleotides match TRBD2. This CDR3 spans 15 amino acids. Germline V lookup: CDR1 SQVTM, CDR2 ANQGSEA. V shed 0 bases, J shed 6 bases, and the junction held 5 bases outside the gene matches. As DNA, the CDR3 is TGCAGCGTTGAAGAGGGTCCTAGCGGGAGCAATGAGCAGTTCTTC. Protein: CSVEEGPSGSNEQFF.

This sequence joins TRBV10-3 and TRBJ1-5; 8 positions match TRBD1. There are 15 residues in the CDR3. V dropped 0 bases and J dropped 4; count of bases not matched to a gene: 2. Looked up from germline, CDR1 is ENHRY and CDR2 is SYGVKD. The CDR3 nucleotides are TGTGCCATCAGTGAGTCTCAGGGGGCAAATCAGCCCCAGCATTTT. This codes for CAISESQGANQPQHF.

The chain links TRBV7-3 to TRBJ2-3, with 9 bases identical to TRBD2. V trimming: 2 bases; J trimming: 5 bases; junction bases outside the gene matches: 11. The CDR3 runs 17 residues. Germline V CDR1 and CDR2: SGHTA, FQGTGA. The CDR3 region is CASSLFVASGIIDTQYF. For the CDR3, the DNA is TGTGCCAGCAGCTTATTCGTTGCTAGCGGGATTATAGATACGCAGTATTTT.

The rearrangement uses TRBV5-1 and TRBJ1-1; TRBD1 aligns across 9 bases. The V and J ends lost 0 bases and 1 base, in that order; junction bases with no gene match: 1. There are 15 residues in the CDR3. Germline V gives CDR1 SGHRS, CDR2 YFSETQ. The CDR3 region is CASSLGGQGNTEAFF. For the CDR3, the DNA is TGCGCCAGCAGCTTGGGGGGACAGGGGAACACTGAAGCTTTCTTT.

This sequence joins TRBV7-9 and TRBJ2-2; D is uncertain. Trimming shortened V by 2 bases and J by 8 bases, and 6 bases separated the two germline ends. CDR1 SEHNR and CDR2 FQNEAQ come from the germline V gene (reference sequence). The CDR3 totals 12 residues. CDR3 region: CASSLRLGELFF. In nucleotides, the CDR3 is TGTGCCAGCAGCTTACGGTTGGGGGAGCTGTTTTTT. The whole variable domain, filled in from reference TRBV7-9 and TRBJ2-2, reads DTGVSQNPRHKITKRGQNVTFRCDPISEHNRLYWYRQTLGQGPEFLTYFQNEAQLEKSRLLSDRFSAERPKGSFSTLEIQRTEQGDSAMYLCASSLRLGELFFGEGSRLTVL.

The V call is TRBV5-1, the J call TRBJ2-3; tentatively, D is TRBD2 (5 bases). CDR3 length equals 13 residues. V was cut by 3 bases and J by 6 bases, with 11 bases left in between. Per germline, CDR1 SGHRS and CDR2 YFSETQ. The CDR3 spells CASSSSVADTQYF. Written as DNA, the CDR3 is TGCGCCAGCAGCTCCAGCGTAGCGGATACGCAGTATTTT.

This clone occurred once. This chain connects TRBV11-2 to TRBJ2-1; 11 bases line up with TRBD2. With 4 bases clipped from V and 4 bases from J, the junction kept 3 bases outside the gene matches. In germline, CDR1 is SGHAT, CDR2 FQNNGV. The CDR3 runs to 15 residues. The CDR3 DNA is TGTGCCAGCAGCTATAGCGGGAGGGATTACAATGAGCAGTTCTTC. It codes for CASSYSGRDYNEQFF. Based on the CDR3 plus reference TRBV11-2 and TRBJ2-1, the full variable domain is EAGVAQSPRYKIIEKRQSVAFWCNPISGHATLYWYQQILGQGPKLLIQFQNNGVVDDSQLPKDRFSAERLKGVDSTLKIQPAKLEDSAVYLCASSYSGRDYNEQFFGPGTRLTVL.

The rearrangement joins TRBV28 to TRBJ1-2; weak D call: TRBD1 (5 bases). In germline, CDR1 is MDHEN, CDR2 SYDVKM. The CDR3 is 13 residues long. Between the trimmed V and J ends, which lost 0 bases and 5 bases, there was a span of 7 bases. CDR3 coding DNA: TGTGCCAGCAGTTTATGGGGGGGGTATGGCTACACCTTC. Translation gives CASSLWGGYGYTF.

The chain employs TRBV19 and TRBJ2-1; TRBD2 aligns across 8 bases. The CDR3 totals 17 residues. V shed 2 bases, J shed 0 bases, and the junction held 6 bases outside the gene matches. Germline lookup yields CDR1 LNHDA and CDR2 SQIVND (reference sequence). The CDR3 loop reads CASSIRLAGSSYNEQFF. CDR3 in DNA: TGTGCCAGTAGTATAAGGCTAGCGGGCAGCTCCTACAATGAGCAGTTCTTC.

The V call is TRBV5-5, the J call TRBJ1-5; 10 positions agree with TRBD1. V lost 3 bases, J lost 6 bases, and 3 bases stayed unmatched. The CDR3 loop spans 14 amino acids. Germline V gene sequence: CDR1 SGHKS, CDR2 YYEKEE (reference sequence). CDR3 amino acids: CASSSGQGSQPQHF. The CDR3 DNA follows: TGTGCCAGCAGCTCGGGACAGGGGAGTCAGCCCCAGCATTTT.